The 23 T cell receptor beta chains given below trace back to one sample, sequenced in a study of T cells after yellow fever vaccination. TCRdb used MiXCR to reprocess the 5' RACE reads, holding one entry per CDR3 protein. The repertoire holds roughly 340,000 distinct CDR3 sequences, with 8.5% to 10% as singletons. Source: PBMCs, taken on the day of the first yellow fever vaccination. These receptors came from a man aged 18 to 29 who received the YFV17D yellow fever vaccine.

This chain uses TRBV7-2 with TRBJ2-1, with TRBD1 matching over 9 bases. CDR3 size: 15 residues. V lost 1 base and J lost 4; bases outside the gene matches: 2. Germline loops: CDR1 SGHTA, CDR2 FQGNSA. The CDR3: CASSLVGTGYNEQFF. The CDR3 bases are TGTGCCAGCAGCTTAGTCGGGACAGGGTACAATGAGCAGTTCTTC.

This clonotype was picked up a small number of times. This sequence joins TRBV5-1 and TRBJ2-5; no reliable D call. The CDR3 is 11 residues long. Trimming removed 6 bases at V and 4 bases at J, with 7 bases between. Looked up from germline, CDR1 is SGHRS and CDR2 is YFSETQ. The CDR3: CASTPVETQYF. The CDR3 bases are TGCGCCAGCACACCGGTAGAGACCCAGTACTTC.

The chain carries TRBV12-3 or TRBV12-4 and TRBJ1-1; 8 positions match TRBD1. The CDR3 is 15 amino acids. J lost 4 bases, V lost 7 bases, and 11 bases had no gene match. The CDR3 protein is CASNRENTGGTEAFF. CDR3 nucleotides: TGTGCCAGCAACCGCGAGAATACAGGGGGCACTGAAGCTTTCTTT.

This clonotype has a count of ten or more. The V and J genes are TRBV6-5 and TRBJ1-5; no firm D call. V was clipped by 2 bases and J by 8 bases, with 16 bases between them. The CDR3 is made up of 15 amino acids. Germline-derived CDR1 and CDR2 are MNHEY and SVGAGI. CDR3: CASSYGPPSLEPQHF. Written as DNA, the CDR3 is TGTGCCAGCAGTTACGGGCCCCCTAGCCTCGAGCCCCAGCATTTT.

There are many counts of this clonotype. The chain joins TRBV20-1 to TRBJ2-7; 10 bases align to TRBD2. Per germline, CDR1 DFQATT and CDR2 SNEGSKA (reference sequence). The CDR3 has 14 amino acids. The V segment lost 2 bases and the J segment 7 bases; nucleotides outside the gene matches: 8. The CDR3 spells CSARPFLAGVEQYF. The DNA for the CDR3 is TGCAGTGCTAGACCCTTTCTAGCGGGGGTTGAGCAGTACTTC.

Only one count was recorded for this clonotype. A much larger clone differs by one base, so this may be a read error. The V call is TRBV19, the J call TRBJ1-2; 7 bases are a match to TRBD1. Germline V gives CDR1 LNHDA, CDR2 SQIVND (reference sequence). Trimming removed 4 bases from V and 4 bases from J; junction bases left unmatched: 6. CDR3 length equals 14 residues. CDR3 DNA: TGTGCCAGTAGTACCTGGCAGGGGGGCTATGGCTACACCTTC. This gives the protein CASSTWQGGYGYTF.

About this clonotype itself: A read error may explain this, as a much larger clone is one base away. The rearrangement uses TRBV3-1 and TRBJ1-1; D is perhaps TRBD1 (5 bases). The CDR3 covers 14 residues. CDR1 and CDR2 (germline): LGHDT, YNNKEL (reference sequence). CDR3 sequence (DNA): TGTGCCAGCAGCCAAAACCCCGGGACCAGTGAAACTTTCTTT. Translating it yields CASSQNPGTSETFF.

V and J are TRBV7-2 and TRBJ2-5; D not resolved. The germline V gene encodes CDR1 SGHTA and CDR2 FQGNSA. The V gene lost 1 base and the J gene lost 4 bases, with 19 bases spanning the gap. The CDR3 length is 17 residues. CDR3 region: CASSLGVQEWVGETQYF. The CDR3 DNA reads as TGTGCCAGCAGCTTAGGGGTCCAGGAATGGGTCGGAGAGACCCAGTACTTC.

This clonotype has ten or more counts. This sequence joins TRBV5-1 and TRBJ2-1; D may be TRBD2 (6 bases). CDR3 length: 15 amino acids. Trimming removed 3 bases at V and 6 bases at J, with 16 bases between. The germline CDR1 and CDR2 sequences are SGHRS and YFSETQ. CDR3 in DNA: TGCGCCAGCAGCTCAGATCCGGGACTTCTCAATGAGCAGTTCTTC. This encodes CASSSDPGLLNEQFF.

J is TRBJ2-6 and V is TRBV29-1; 14 bases are a match to TRBD2. Germline V gene data show CDR1 as SQVTM and CDR2 as ANQGSEA. The CDR3 has 16 residues. J gave up 2 bases and V 5 bases, and 2 bases lay outside the gene matches. CDR3 DNA sequence: TGCAGCGTTAGACTAGCGGGGGGGCCTGGGGCCAACGTCCTGACTTTC. Amino acid sequence: CSVRLAGGPGANVLTF. The entire variable domain, with the rest obtained from reference TRBV29-1 and TRBJ2-6, is as follows: SAVISQKPSRDICQRGTSLTIQCQVDSQVTMMFWYRQQPGQSLTLIATANQGSEATYESGFVIDKFPISRPNLTFSTLTVSNMSPEDSSIYLCSVRLAGGPGANVLTFGAGSRLTVL.

This chain links TRBV20-1 with TRBJ2-3, with a possible D match to TRBD2 (5 bases). Per germline, CDR1 DFQATT and CDR2 SNEGSKA (reference sequence). V dropped 6 bases and J dropped 2 bases, with 15 bases sitting between them. The CDR3 has 14 amino acids. CDR3 sequence: CSANGLLNTDTQYF. CDR3 DNA sequence: TGCAGTGCAAATGGACTTTTAAACACAGATACGCAGTATTTT.

The V and J genes are TRBV9 and TRBJ2-1; 9 nucleotides match TRBD2. Germline values: CDR1 SGDLS, CDR2 YYNGEE. CDR3 size: 13 residues. Unmatched junction bases numbered 5, after V lost 3 bases and J lost 10 bases. The CDR3 reads CASSAATSGEQFF. The CDR3 bases are TGTGCCAGCAGCGCCGCAACTAGCGGGGAGCAGTTCTTC.

In this sample, this clonotype turned up many times. CDR3 coding DNA: TGCGCCAGCAGCTCTTCCGGACAGGGCGTTAACAATGAGCAGTTCTTC. Translation: CASSSSGQGVNNEQFF. This chain links TRBV5-1 with TRBJ2-1; the match to TRBD1 covers 8 bases. This CDR3 region has 16 residues. Germline V gene lookup returns CDR1 SGHRS and CDR2 YFSETQ. The J segment lost 5 bases and the V segment lost 3 bases, leaving 10 bases of the junction unmatched.

This clonotype showed up just a few times. This chain joins TRBV6-2 or TRBV6-3 and TRBJ2-7, with 13 bases lining up with TRBD2. CDR1 is MNHEY and CDR2 is SVGEGT in the germline V gene. CDR3 length equals 15 residues. The ends lost 6 bases at V and 2 bases at J; junction bases unmatched: 4. The CDR3 loop reads CASRITSGGAYEQYF. The CDR3 coding sequence is TGTGCCAGCAGGATCACTAGCGGGGGGGCCTACGAGCAGTACTTC.

This chain links TRBV7-9 with TRBJ1-3; D is ambiguous. The germline V gene has CDR1 SEHNR and CDR2 FQNEAQ (reference sequence). CDR3 length equals 15 residues. V dropped 2 bases and J dropped 3 bases, with 11 bases sitting between them. CDR3 in DNA: TGTGCCAGCAGCTTACGGGCCCGGGATGGAAACACCATATATTTT. Protein: CASSLRARDGNTIYF.

The chain links TRBV12-3 or TRBV12-4 to TRBJ2-5; D is uncertain. V was pared by 3 bases and J by 2 bases, with 10 bases between. There are 14 residues in the CDR3. DNA for the CDR3: TGTGCCAGCAGTTTTCGAGTGGGACAAGAGACCCAGTACTTC. Translated: CASSFRVGQETQYF.

This rearrangement joins TRBV12-3 or TRBV12-4 to TRBJ1-5, with a weak D call TRBD1 (6 bases). V shed 5 bases and J shed 3 bases, with 11 bases lying between them. The CDR3 extends over 14 amino acids. CDR3 region: CASSRDTFNQPQHF. The DNA of the CDR3 is TGTGCCAGCAGTCGGGACACTTTCAATCAGCCCCAGCATTTT.

This clonotype was found a few times. V usage is TRBV7-9 and J usage is TRBJ2-3; 10 bases are a match to TRBD1. The CDR3 spans 16 residues. Trimming at V came to 4 bases and at J to 3 bases, leaving 7 bases not matched to a gene. The V gene's germline CDR1 is SEHNR and CDR2 FQNEAQ (reference sequence). The CDR3 DNA reads TGTGCCAGCAGCTCTTTGCCGGGACAGGGGACAGATACGCAGTATTTT. Translation: CASSSLPGQGTDTQYF. Full variable domain (remainder filled in from reference TRBV7-9 and TRBJ2-3): DTGVSQNPRHKITKRGQNVTFRCDPISEHNRLYWYRQTLGQGPEFLTYFQNEAQLEKSRLLSDRFSAERPKGSFSTLEIQRTEQGDSAMYLCASSSLPGQGTDTQYFGPGTRLTVL.

This clonotype was recorded a few times. The chain employs TRBV18 and TRBJ2-3; 8 bases align to TRBD2. Per germline, CDR1 KGHSH and CDR2 LQKENI. The CDR3 has 16 residues. V gave up 6 bases and J gave up 4 bases; unmatched junction bases: 12. CDR3 in DNA: TGTGCCAGCTCCCCTCCCAGCGGGGGCATGTCAGATACGCAGTATTTT. This translates into CASSPPSGGMSDTQYF.

This clonotype has only a few counts. V gene TRBV24-1 combines with J gene TRBJ1-1, with D perhaps TRBD1 (6 bases). The V and J ends lost 9 bases and 10 bases respectively, with 14 bases between them. This CDR3 spans 11 amino acids. Per the germline V gene, CDR1 is KGHDR and CDR2 is SFDVKD. The CDR3 protein is CATQGPTGAFF. The DNA of the CDR3 is TGTGCCACCCAGGGGCCAACGGGAGCTTTCTTT.

The genes are TRBV12-3 or TRBV12-4 and TRBJ2-3, with 8 bases identical to TRBD2. The CDR3 loop spans 15 amino acids. After removal of 3 bases from V and 5 bases from J, the junction contained 7 bases not matched to a gene. CDR3 DNA sequence: TGTGCCAGCAGTTTTTCAGCGGGGGCCGAAGATACGCAGTATTTT. It is translated as CASSFSAGAEDTQYF.

This clonotype was counted only a few times. The J gene is TRBJ2-3, the V gene TRBV4-2; 8 bases are shared with TRBD2. Germline CDR1 LGHNA, CDR2 YNFKEQ. Trimming at V came to 3 bases and at J to 5 bases, leaving 7 bases not matched to a gene. The CDR3 consists of 15 residues. The CDR3 DNA is TGTGCCAGCAGCCAGGGGGGACTAGTCAAAGATACGCAGTATTTT. It codes for CASSQGGLVKDTQYF.

This clonotype has at least ten counts. This chain links TRBV4-3 with TRBJ2-1; weak D call: TRBD2 (6 bases). Trimming removed 4 bases from V and 3 bases from J, with 10 bases in between. Germline lookup yields CDR1 LGHNA and CDR2 YSLEER. The CDR3 spans 14 residues. The CDR3 reads CASSPGRDYNEQFF. In nucleotides, the CDR3 is TGCGCCAGCAGCCCTGGGCGGGACTACAATGAGCAGTTCTTC.